This entry describes one TCR beta chain. The antigen is undetermined. The authors processed graft tissue to release intraepithelial and lamina propria lymphocytes. The data are from a study of graft-versus-host responses after intestinal transplantation. Whole-study results and caveats: GvH clones occurred in recipient marrow; some first appeared in ileum or blood. Peak circulating GvH clone levels tracked with early post-transplant HvG declines.

This table comes from immunoSEQ multiplex PCR, and its TCRdb copy is limited to in-frame clones, with some not included. The table lists 25,000 to 30,000 clones, over 60% of them singletons. The sequence derives from a human patient who received an intestinal transplant, so some T cells may come from the graft donor. The sequenced sample was ileum tissue, obtained 98 days after intestinal transplantation.

CDR3 in DNA: TGTGCCAGCAGCCCTAGCCGGGCCGCCCACAATGAGCAGTTCTTC. It is translated as CASSPSRAAHNEQFF. This rearrangement joins TRBV7-9 to TRBJ2-1, with a possible D match to TRBD2 (5 bases). V lost 5 bases to trimming and J lost 5 bases, with 16 bases between them. The CDR3 has 15 amino acids. From germline, CDR1 is SEHNR and CDR2 FQNEAQ (reference sequence).